This passage covers 18 T cell receptor beta chains from one sample sequenced in a study of blood T cell repertoires in COVID-19. Repertoires were generated with immunoSEQ multiplex PCR, while TCRdb's copy carries only in-frame clones and drops some. The repertoire has some 260,000 clones, roughly 85% of them found once; the top ten carry less than 4%. Specimen: peripheral blood. The receptors derive from a woman under 30 with acute or convalescent COVID-19.

The V gene is TRBV7-9, the J gene TRBJ2-5; TRBD2 is a possible D gene (5 bases). CDR1 and CDR2 (germline): SEHNR, FQNEAQ (reference sequence). V lost 4 bases, J lost 4 bases, and 10 bases lay in between. The CDR3 is made up of 13 amino acids. The CDR3 loop is CASSWEFLETQYF. As DNA, the CDR3 is TGTGCCAGCAGCTGGGAGTTTCTAGAGACCCAGTACTTC.

J is TRBJ2-1 and V is TRBV6-2 or TRBV6-3; 16 nucleotides align to TRBD2. With 5 bases clipped from V and 1 base from J, the junction kept 8 bases outside the gene matches. Germline V gene lookup returns CDR1 MNHEY and CDR2 SVGEGT. The CDR3 extends over 19 amino acids. The CDR3 reads CASSPPGLAGGMSYNEQFF. In DNA, the CDR3 is TGTGCCAGCAGTCCGCCGGGACTAGCGGGAGGGATGTCCTACAATGAGCAGTTCTTC.

This clone was seen a few times. This sequence joins TRBV4-3 and TRBJ2-7, with D possibly TRBD2 on 6 matching bases. The germline gives CDR1 LGHNA, CDR2 YSLEER. The CDR3 runs to 15 residues. Trimming stripped 0 bases from V and 3 bases from J, with 12 bases between. This CDR3 reads CASSQDHGGIYEQYF. CDR3 nucleotide sequence: TGCGCCAGCAGCCAAGACCACGGGGGAATCTACGAGCAGTACTTC.

This clone was found once. The chain joins TRBV7-9 to TRBJ2-1, with D perhaps matching TRBD2 (6 bases). This CDR3 contains 13 residues. Germline V gene sequence: CDR1 SEHNR, CDR2 FQNEAQ (reference sequence). V shed 6 bases and J shed 5 bases, with 11 bases lying between them. CDR3 sequence (DNA): TGTGCCAGCAGAGATACTAGCCACAATGAGCAGTTCTTC. The encoded protein is CASRDTSHNEQFF. The full variable domain, in which reference TRBV7-9 and TRBJ2-1 provide the parts outside the CDR3, is DTGVSQNPRHKITKRGQNVTFRCDPISEHNRLYWYRQTLGQGPEFLTYFQNEAQLEKSRLLSDRFSAERPKGSFSTLEIQRTEQGDSAMYLCASRDTSHNEQFFGPGTRLTVL.

This sequence joins TRBV6-6 and TRBJ2-7; TRBD2 is a possible D gene (6 bases). Per germline, CDR1 MNHNY and CDR2 SVGAGI (reference sequence). The V end was cut by 5 bases, the J end by 3 bases, with 8 bases between. The CDR3 is 12 residues long. The CDR3 region is CASSPGGYEQYF. In DNA form, the CDR3 reads TGTGCCAGCAGTCCCGGGGGCTACGAGCAGTACTTC.

The genes are TRBV12-3 or TRBV12-4 and TRBJ2-5; perhaps TRBD2 as D (6 bases). This CDR3 spans 13 amino acids. V lost 7 bases and J lost 7, with 16 bases in between. In DNA form, the CDR3 reads TGTGCCAGCACCGTGGGACTGGGGTGGACCCAGTACTTC. Its protein product is CASTVGLGWTQYF.

The chain links TRBV13 to TRBJ2-7; the D gene is possibly TRBD2 (6 bases). Germline assignment: CDR1 PRHDT and CDR2 FYEKMQ (reference sequence). CDR3 length: 14 amino acids. Trimming removed 3 bases at V and 1 base at J, with 10 bases between. CDR3 residues: CASSFWGRSYEQYF. The CDR3 DNA sequence: TGTGCCAGCAGCTTCTGGGGGAGGTCCTACGAGCAGTACTTC.

This clone was picked up a small number of times. The chain has TRBV4-3 and TRBJ2-6, with 7 bases that match TRBD2. Trimming removed 2 bases from V and 0 bases from J; junction bases left unmatched: 13. This CDR3 region has 20 residues. Per germline, CDR1 LGHNA and CDR2 YSLEER. CDR3 bases: TGCGCCAGCAGCCAAAGACTTGTAGCGGGTTCATCCTCTGGGGCCAACGTCCTGACTTTC. Translation gives CASSQRLVAGSSSGANVLTF.

This chain connects TRBV18 to TRBJ1-4; TRBD1 matches at 7 bases. J lost 6 bases, V lost 3 bases, and 1 base had no gene match. The length of the CDR3 is 13 residues. CDR1 KGHSH and CDR2 LQKENI come from the germline V gene. CDR3 amino acids: CASSPGQDEKLFF. For the CDR3, the DNA is TGTGCCAGCTCACCCGGACAGGATGAAAAACTGTTTTTT. Supplemented by reference TRBV18 and TRBJ1-4, the full variable domain reads NAGVMQNPRHLVRRRGQEARLRCSPMKGHSHVYWYRQLPEEGLKFMVYLQKENIIDESGMPKERFSAEFPKEGPSILRIQQVVRGDSAAYFCASSPGQDEKLFFGSGTQLSVL.

V and J are TRBV5-6 and TRBJ2-5; tentative D call: TRBD1 (6 bases). Trimming cost V 0 bases and J 1 base, with 7 bases left between them. This CDR3 has 14 amino acids. Looked up from germline, CDR1 is SGHDT and CDR2 is YYEEEE. The CDR3 is CASSLGGLQETQYF. In DNA, the CDR3 is TGTGCCAGCAGCTTGGGGGGGCTCCAAGAGACCCAGTACTTC.

This chain joins TRBV11-3 and TRBJ2-1; 10 positions match TRBD2. V trimming: 4 bases; J trimming: 3 bases; junction bases outside the gene matches: 0. The germline V gene has CDR1 SGHNT and CDR2 YENEEA. CDR3 size: 14 residues. The CDR3 sequence is CASSSSGGYNEQFF. In DNA form, the CDR3 reads TGTGCCAGCAGCTCTAGCGGGGGCTACAATGAGCAGTTCTTC.

The genes are TRBV18 and TRBJ2-3, with 12 bases matching TRBD2. The germline CDR1 and CDR2 sequences are KGHSH and LQKENI. V was clipped by 2 bases and J by 8 bases; unmatched bases: 8. The CDR3 length is 16 residues. The DNA for the CDR3 is TGTGCCAGCTCACCATCCCTAGCGGGAGGGCCCGGTACGCAGTATTTT. Protein sequence: CASSPSLAGGPGTQYF. Supplemented by reference TRBV18 and TRBJ2-3, the full variable domain reads NAGVMQNPRHLVRRRGQEARLRCSPMKGHSHVYWYRQLPEEGLKFMVYLQKENIIDESGMPKERFSAEFPKEGPSILRIQQVVRGDSAAYFCASSPSLAGGPGTQYFGPGTRLTVL.

The chain combines TRBV15 with TRBJ2-7; 10 bases fit TRBD1. The J segment lost 2 bases and the V segment lost 4 bases, leaving 8 bases of the junction unmatched. Germline V gene lookup returns CDR1 LNHNV and CDR2 YYDKDF (reference sequence). CDR3 length: 16 residues. CDR3 nucleotides: TGTGCCACCAGCACCGGGGGACAGGGGATAACCTACGAGCAGTACTTC. This translates into CATSTGGQGITYEQYF.

The chain is built from TRBV18 and TRBJ2-5; TRBD2 matches 8 bases. CDR1 KGHSH and CDR2 LQKENI come from the germline V gene. J lost 2 bases, V lost 0 bases, and 8 bases had no gene match. This CDR3 contains 17 residues. The CDR3 region is CASSPPVLAGPQETQYF. CDR3 DNA sequence: TGTGCCAGCTCACCACCGGTGCTAGCGGGCCCTCAAGAGACCCAGTACTTC.

The chain is built from TRBV6-5 and TRBJ2-1, with D maybe TRBD2 (5 bases). V was clipped by 4 bases and J by 9 bases, with 22 bases between them. The CDR3 extends over 16 amino acids. The germline V gene encodes CDR1 MNHEY and CDR2 SVGAGI. Here the CDR3 DNA reads TGTGCCAGCAGTTCATCGGGGAAGGTAGCCCATGGTGAGCAGTTCTTC. Amino acids: CASSSSGKVAHGEQFF.

CDR3 residues: CASSQGYRDTRNQPQHF. The CDR3 DNA sequence: TGCGCCAGCAGCCAAGGGTATAGGGACACGCGCAATCAGCCCCAGCATTTT. V and J are TRBV4-3 and TRBJ1-5; D is perhaps TRBD1 (6 bases). The V end lost 1 base, the J end lost 2 bases, and 15 bases lay between the germline ends. This CDR3 has 17 amino acids. The V gene's germline CDR1 is LGHNA and CDR2 YSLEER.

The rearrangement joins TRBV10-2 to TRBJ1-2; 10 bases agree with TRBD1. Trimming at V came to 7 bases and at J to 5 bases, leaving 7 bases not matched to a gene. Germline CDR1 WSHSY, CDR2 SAAADI. The CDR3 is 14 residues long. The CDR3 DNA sequence: TGCGCCAGCACGGACAGGGGGGTTTGGTATGGCTACACCTTC. As protein: CASTDRGVWYGYTF.

This clone appeared a single time. The chain employs TRBV18 and TRBJ2-4; 9 bases are shared with TRBD1. Germline values: CDR1 KGHSH, CDR2 LQKENI. This CDR3 contains 15 residues. J lost 5 bases, V lost 1 base, and 3 bases had no gene match. The CDR3 bases are TGTGCCAGCTCACCACAAACAGGGGGCGAAAACATTCAGTACTTC. Translation gives CASSPQTGGENIQYF.